The rows below give T cell receptor beta chains drawn from one sample of a study of control samples from healthy donors and cancer patients. Libraries were prepared by immunoSEQ multiplex PCR; TCRdb keeps only in-frame clonotypes and omits some of them. The sample includes tens of thousands of clones, around 80% of them seen just once. Sequenced input: PBMCs. All receptors come from a man aged 60 to 75 with head and neck cancer. CDR3s include the opening cysteine and the closing phenylalanine or tryptophan. Fields, in order: D gene, J gene, V gene, CDR3 protein, CDR3 DNA. The D gene is left open where the match is weak.

d_call: NA; j_call: TRBJ2-4; v_call: TRBV19; cdr3_aa: CASSRGTWDIQYF; cdr3_nt: TGTGCCAGTAGTAGGGGGACGTGGGACATTCAGTACTTC
d_call: TRBD1; j_call: TRBJ2-6; v_call: TRBV2; cdr3_aa: CASSSDRAGANVLTF; cdr3_nt: TGTGCCAGCAGTAGTGACAGGGCTGGGGCCAACGTCCTGACTTTC
d_call: TRBD2; j_call: TRBJ2-3; v_call: TRBV29-1; cdr3_aa: CSGTSGVHSTDTQYF; cdr3_nt: TGCAGCGGGACTAGCGGGGTCCACAGCACAGATACGCAGTATTTT
d_call: TRBD1; j_call: TRBJ1-6; v_call: TRBV5-8; cdr3_aa: CASSFRTGNSPLHF; cdr3_nt: TGTGCCAGCAGCTTTAGGACAGGAAATTCACCCCTCCACTTT
d_call: TRBD2; j_call: TRBJ2-3; v_call: TRBV3-1/TRBV3-2; cdr3_aa: CASSPGLAGAVDTQYF; cdr3_nt: TGTGCCAGCAGCCCGGGACTAGCGGGAGCGGTAGATACGCAGTATTTT
d_call: NA; j_call: TRBJ2-1; v_call: TRBV7-8; cdr3_aa: CASSLEGRGEQFF; cdr3_nt: TGTGCCAGCAGCTTAGAGGGTAGGGGTGAGCAGTTCTTC
d_call: NA; j_call: TRBJ1-1; v_call: TRBV19; cdr3_aa: CASTPMTYTEAFF; cdr3_nt: TGTGCCAGTACCCCGATGACTTACACTGAAGCTTTCTTT
d_call: TRBD1; j_call: TRBJ2-5; v_call: TRBV18; cdr3_aa: CASSLTGSETQYF; cdr3_nt: TGTGCCAGCTCACTGACAGGGTCAGAGACCCAGTACTTC
d_call: NA; j_call: TRBJ1-4; v_call: TRBV28; cdr3_aa: CASTKGGQINEKLFF; cdr3_nt: TGTGCCAGCACTAAAGGGGGACAAATTAATGAAAAACTGTTTTTT
d_call: TRBD2; j_call: TRBJ2-7; v_call: TRBV7-2; cdr3_aa: CASSLSLAGGREQYF; cdr3_nt: TGTGCCAGCAGCTTAAGTCTAGCGGGAGGTAGGGAGCAGTACTTC